This TCR beta chain was identified during a study of blood T cells in healthy people across ages. With a J-beta primer mix and a sample-barcoded 5' primer, a second PCR ran about 7 to 11 cycles. TCRdb re-derived calls from the 5' RACE reads in MiXCR, one entry per CDR3 protein. The table shows over a million distinct CDR3 sequences, with under 30% occurring only once. This clonotype showed up just a few times. What it recognizes is unknown. Broader study findings: Observed TCR beta diversity showed a strong correlation with the percentage of naive T cells as measured by flow cytometry.

The authors isolated at least 7 million PBMCs per sample. The amount of total RNA extracted per sample was at least 5 micrograms. This same sample was also taken into another study, of T cells of mothers and their children.

The clonotype comes from a girl aged 2 to 9 in good health. Sequencing was done on a sample of blood.

CDR3 nucleotide sequence: TGTGCCAGCAGCTTAGCGGTACTAGCGGGGGACAATGAGCAGTTCTTC. Amino acid sequence: CASSLAVLAGDNEQFF. The chain combines TRBV7-9 with TRBJ2-1, with TRBD2 matching 11 bases. Germline-derived CDR1 and CDR2 are SEHNR and FQNEAQ (reference sequence). The CDR3 is made up of 16 amino acids. The V gene end was trimmed by 0 bases and the J gene end by 5 bases; junction bases not matched to a gene: 3.